This T cell receptor beta chain was sequenced during a study of T-cell memory formation after mild COVID-19. Overall study context: TCR clusters were largely donor specific.

The V and J ends lost 2 bases and 6 bases respectively, with 11 bases between them. The CDR3 has 13 residues. It was 5'RACE with constant-segment primers that produced the TCR alpha and TCR beta cDNA libraries, which carried sample barcodes and UMIs. TCRdb reprocessed the 5' RACE reads via MiXCR and lists one record per CDR3 protein. Among 150,000 or so distinct CDR3 sequences listed, more than 12% were seen once. Sequencing was done on a sample of PBMCs or a T cell subset sorted from them (not recorded which). This chain links TRBV12-3 or TRBV12-4 with TRBJ2-7; D remains unclear. The TCR comes from an adult woman who had mild COVID-19 (a few samples of this study predate the infection). Cell type and time point are not known. The CDR3 reads CASSLRTGGEQYF. In DNA form, the CDR3 reads TGTGCCAGCAGTTTACGGACGGGCGGCGAGCAGTACTTC.